The clone carrying this T cell receptor (beta chain) showed up just a few times. Its antigen is unidentified. The library was built from about 400 ng RNA with molecular barcoded adaptors for alpha/delta and beta/gamma chains. TCRdb re-called the reads with MiXCR, one entry per CDR3 protein. Counted here are about 86,000 distinct CDR3 sequences, 9% to 15% occurring once; the ten biggest clones make up more than 12%. These data are taken from a study of read filtering for tumor transcriptome and immune sequencing. Study-wide background: Mean patient age was roughly 66 years, range about 47 to 90; 17 male, 14 to 15 female.

General study points: Dropping single-read clonotypes raised IR-seq and RNA-seq shared-clonotype correlation.

The TCR was taken from a donor aged 40 or older with multiple myeloma. Sequenced input: a population of CD138-negative cells sorted from bone marrow.

The CDR3 region has the DNA TGTGCCAGCAGCCCGATTGGTCGACAGCCCCAGCATTTT. Amino acid sequence: CASSPIGRQPQHF. The chain uses TRBV7-9 and TRBJ1-5, with D unclear. Looked up from germline, CDR1 is SEHNR and CDR2 is FQNEAQ (reference sequence). CDR3 length: 13 residues. V lost 5 bases and J lost 7, with 12 bases in between.